This TCR beta chain was recovered during a study of radiation and T cells in renal cell carcinoma. This table comes from immunoSEQ multiplex PCR, and its TCRdb copy is limited to in-frame clones, with some not included. The sample yields 60,000 to 80,000 clones, 82% seen once. The time point denotes: blood 2 weeks post-SBRT. Treatment specified: 15 Gy SBRT to primary tumor, nephrectomy 4 weeks later. Clear cell pathology was present in this patient's renal cell carcinoma. Specimen: blood, collected from a patient whose treatment included radiotherapy and nephrectomy. This TCR was recovered from a man aged 55 to 70 with renal cell carcinoma.

The CDR3 spells CAASARSNQPQHF. DNA for the CDR3: TGTGCTGCGAGTGCCCGGAGCAATCAGCCCCAGCATTTT. The chain links TRBV2 to TRBJ1-5; the D is unclear. Germline lookup yields CDR1 SNHLY and CDR2 FYNNEI. The CDR3 extends over 13 amino acids.